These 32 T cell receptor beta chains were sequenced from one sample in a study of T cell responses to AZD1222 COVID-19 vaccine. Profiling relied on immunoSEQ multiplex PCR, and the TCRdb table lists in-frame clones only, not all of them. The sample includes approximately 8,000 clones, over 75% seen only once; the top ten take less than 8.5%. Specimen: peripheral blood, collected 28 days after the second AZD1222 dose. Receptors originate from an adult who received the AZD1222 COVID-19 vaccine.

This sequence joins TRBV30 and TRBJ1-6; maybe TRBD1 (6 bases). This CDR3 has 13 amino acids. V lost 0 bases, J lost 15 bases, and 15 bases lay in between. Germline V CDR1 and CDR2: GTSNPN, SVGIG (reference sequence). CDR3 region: CAWSVGGRGVLHF. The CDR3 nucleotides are TGTGCCTGGAGTGTGGGGGGCCGGGGGGTCCTCCACTTT.

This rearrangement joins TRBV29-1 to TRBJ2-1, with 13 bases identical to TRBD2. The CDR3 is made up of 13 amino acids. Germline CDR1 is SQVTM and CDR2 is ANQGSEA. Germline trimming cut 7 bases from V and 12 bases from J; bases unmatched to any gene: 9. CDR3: CSGAGTSGIVQFF. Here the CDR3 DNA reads TGCAGCGGAGCCGGGACTAGCGGGATTGTGCAGTTCTTC.

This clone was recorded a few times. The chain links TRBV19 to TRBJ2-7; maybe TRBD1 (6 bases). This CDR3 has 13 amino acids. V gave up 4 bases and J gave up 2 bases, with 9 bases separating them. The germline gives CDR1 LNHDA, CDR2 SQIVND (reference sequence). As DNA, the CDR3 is TGTGCCAGTAGTAGGACAGCAGCCTACGAGCAGTACTTC. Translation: CASSRTAAYEQYF.

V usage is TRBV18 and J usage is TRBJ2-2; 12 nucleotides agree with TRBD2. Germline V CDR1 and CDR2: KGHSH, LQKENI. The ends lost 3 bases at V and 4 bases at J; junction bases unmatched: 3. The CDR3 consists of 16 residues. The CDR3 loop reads CASSPLLAGGTGELFF. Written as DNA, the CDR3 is TGTGCCAGCTCACCCCTACTAGCGGGGGGCACCGGGGAGCTGTTTTTT.

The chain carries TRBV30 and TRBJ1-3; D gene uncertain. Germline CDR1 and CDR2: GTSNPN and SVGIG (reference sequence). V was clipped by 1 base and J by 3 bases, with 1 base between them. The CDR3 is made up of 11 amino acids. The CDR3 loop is CAWSGGNTIYF. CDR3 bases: TGTGCCTGGAGTGGTGGAAACACCATATATTTT.

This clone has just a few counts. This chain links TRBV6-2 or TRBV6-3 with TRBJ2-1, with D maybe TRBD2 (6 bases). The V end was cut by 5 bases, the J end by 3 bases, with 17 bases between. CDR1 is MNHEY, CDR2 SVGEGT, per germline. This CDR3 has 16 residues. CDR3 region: CASSPTGSGLYNEQFF. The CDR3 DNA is TGTGCCAGCAGTCCCACTGGTAGCGGCCTCTACAATGAGCAGTTCTTC.

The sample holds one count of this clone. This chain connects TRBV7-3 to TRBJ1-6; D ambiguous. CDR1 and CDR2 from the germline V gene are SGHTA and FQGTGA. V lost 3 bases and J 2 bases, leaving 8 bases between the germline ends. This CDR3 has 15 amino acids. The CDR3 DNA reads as TGTGCCAGCAGCTTGCGCCGGACCTATAATTCACCCCTCCACTTT. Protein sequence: CASSLRRTYNSPLHF.

CDR3 in DNA: TGTGCCAGCAGTTTCCGGCGGACAGGGGGCTACGAGCAGTACTTC. Translating it yields CASSFRRTGGYEQYF. The rearrangement joins TRBV28 to TRBJ2-7; 10 bases line up with TRBD1. Per the germline V gene, CDR1 is MDHEN and CDR2 is SYDVKM. This CDR3 region has 15 residues. Losses at the gene ends were 3 bases for V and 3 bases for J; bases not matched to a gene: 5.

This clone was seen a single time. The CDR3 here is CASDSGGTLHF. CDR3 DNA sequence: TGTGCCAGCGATTCCGGGGGGACCCTCCACTTT. The chain links TRBV3-1 (or the pseudogene TRBV3-2) to TRBJ1-6; D may be TRBD1 (5 bases). CDR1 LGHDT and CDR2 YNNKEL come from the germline V gene (reference sequence). The CDR3 runs to 11 residues. The germline V and J ends were trimmed by 8 bases and 14 bases, with 13 bases remaining between them.

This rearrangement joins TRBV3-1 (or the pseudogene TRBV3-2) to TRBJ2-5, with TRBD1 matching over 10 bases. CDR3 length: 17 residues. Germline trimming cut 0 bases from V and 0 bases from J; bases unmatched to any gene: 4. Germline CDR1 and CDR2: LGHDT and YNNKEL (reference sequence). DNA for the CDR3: TGTGCCAGCAGCCAAGAGGACAGGGGGGACCACCAAGAGACCCAGTACTTC. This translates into CASSQEDRGDHQETQYF.

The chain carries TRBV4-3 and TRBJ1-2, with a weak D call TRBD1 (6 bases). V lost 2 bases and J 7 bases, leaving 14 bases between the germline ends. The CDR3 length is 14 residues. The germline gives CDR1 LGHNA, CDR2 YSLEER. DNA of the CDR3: TGCGCCAGCAGCCAACCAGACAGGCCCGGTGGCTACACCTTC. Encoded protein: CASSQPDRPGGYTF.

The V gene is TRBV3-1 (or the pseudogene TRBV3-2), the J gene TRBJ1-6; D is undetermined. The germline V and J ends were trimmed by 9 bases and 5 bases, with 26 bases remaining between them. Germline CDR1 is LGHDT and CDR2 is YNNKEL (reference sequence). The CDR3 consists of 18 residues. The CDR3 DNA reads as TGTGCCAGGTTAACTACACCGGGATCCCAAATGAATAATTCACCCCTCCACTTT. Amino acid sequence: CARLTTPGSQMNNSPLHF.

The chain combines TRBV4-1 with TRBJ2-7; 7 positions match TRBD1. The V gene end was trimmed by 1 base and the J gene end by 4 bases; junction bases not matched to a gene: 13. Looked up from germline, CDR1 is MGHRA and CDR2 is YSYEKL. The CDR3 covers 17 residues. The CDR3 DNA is TGCGCCAGCAGCCAAGTCCACAGGGGATTTTTGTTATACGAGCAGTACTTC. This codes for CASSQVHRGFLLYEQYF.

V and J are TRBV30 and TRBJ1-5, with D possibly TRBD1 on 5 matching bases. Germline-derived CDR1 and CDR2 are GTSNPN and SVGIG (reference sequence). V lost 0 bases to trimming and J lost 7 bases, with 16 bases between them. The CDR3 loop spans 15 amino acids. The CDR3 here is CAWSVHPGFGQPQHF. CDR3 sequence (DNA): TGTGCCTGGAGTGTACATCCAGGGTTTGGCCAGCCCCAGCATTTT.

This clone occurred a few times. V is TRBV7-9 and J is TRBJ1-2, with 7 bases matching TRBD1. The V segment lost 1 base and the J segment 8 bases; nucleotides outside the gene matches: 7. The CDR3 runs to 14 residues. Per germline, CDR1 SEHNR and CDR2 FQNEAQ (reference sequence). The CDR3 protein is CASSLENTGAGYTF. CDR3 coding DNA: TGTGCCAGCAGCTTAGAAAATACAGGGGCGGGCTACACCTTC.

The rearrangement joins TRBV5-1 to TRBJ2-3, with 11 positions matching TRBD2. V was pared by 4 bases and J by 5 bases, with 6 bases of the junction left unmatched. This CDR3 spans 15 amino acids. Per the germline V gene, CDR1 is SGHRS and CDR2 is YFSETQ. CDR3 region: CASSLGTSGGDTQYF. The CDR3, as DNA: TGCGCCAGCAGCCTAGGGACTAGCGGAGGAGATACGCAGTATTTT.

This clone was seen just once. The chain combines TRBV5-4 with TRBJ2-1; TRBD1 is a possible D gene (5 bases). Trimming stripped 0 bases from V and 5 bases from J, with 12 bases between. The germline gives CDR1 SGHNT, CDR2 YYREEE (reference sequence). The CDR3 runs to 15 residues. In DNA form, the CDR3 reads TGTGCCAGCAGCTTGGGCCTAGGGGCGGACAATGAGCAGTTCTTC. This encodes CASSLGLGADNEQFF. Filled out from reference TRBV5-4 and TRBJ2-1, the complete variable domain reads ETGVTQSPTHLIKTRGQQVTLRCSSQSGHNTVSWYQQALGQGPQFIFQYYREEENGRGNFPPRFSGLQFPNYSSELNVNALELDDSALYLCASSLGLGADNEQFFGPGTRLTVL.

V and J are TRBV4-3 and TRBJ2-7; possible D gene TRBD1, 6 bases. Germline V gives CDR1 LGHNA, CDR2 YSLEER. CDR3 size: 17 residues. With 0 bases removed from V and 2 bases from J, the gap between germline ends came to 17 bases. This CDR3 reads CASSQETAARGPYEQYF. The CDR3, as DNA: TGCGCCAGCAGCCAAGAAACGGCAGCCAGGGGACCCTACGAGCAGTACTTC.

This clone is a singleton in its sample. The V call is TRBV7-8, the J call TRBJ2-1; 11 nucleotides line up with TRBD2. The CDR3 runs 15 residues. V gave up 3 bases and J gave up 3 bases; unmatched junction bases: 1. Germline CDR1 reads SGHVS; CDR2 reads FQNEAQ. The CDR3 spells CASSFGLAGYNEQFF. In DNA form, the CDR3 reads TGTGCCAGCAGCTTCGGACTAGCGGGCTACAATGAGCAGTTCTTC.

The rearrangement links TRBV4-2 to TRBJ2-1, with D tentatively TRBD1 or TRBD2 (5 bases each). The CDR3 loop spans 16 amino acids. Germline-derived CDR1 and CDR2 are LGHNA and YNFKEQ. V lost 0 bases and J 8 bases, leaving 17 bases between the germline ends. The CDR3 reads CASSQDKGSFNDEQFF. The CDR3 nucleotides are TGTGCCAGCAGCCAAGATAAGGGGAGTTTTAACGATGAGCAGTTCTTC.

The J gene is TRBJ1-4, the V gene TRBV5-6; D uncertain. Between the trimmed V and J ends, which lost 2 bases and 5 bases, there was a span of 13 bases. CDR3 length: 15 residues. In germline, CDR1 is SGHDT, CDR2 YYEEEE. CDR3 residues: CASSFPVTGNEKLFF. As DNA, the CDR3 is TGTGCCAGCAGCTTTCCGGTTACGGGGAATGAAAAACTGTTTTTT.

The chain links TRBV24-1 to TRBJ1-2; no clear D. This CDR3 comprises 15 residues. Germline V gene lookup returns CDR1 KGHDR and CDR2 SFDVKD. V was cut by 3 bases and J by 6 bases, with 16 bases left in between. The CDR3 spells CATSDNTYGLNGYTF. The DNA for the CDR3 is TGTGCCACCAGTGATAACACCTACGGGTTGAATGGCTACACCTTC.

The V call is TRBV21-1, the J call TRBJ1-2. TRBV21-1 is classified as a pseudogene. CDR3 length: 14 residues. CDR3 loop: CASSKGETNYGYTF. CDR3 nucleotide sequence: TGTGCCAGCAGCAAAGGGGAGACTAACTATGGCTACACCTTC.

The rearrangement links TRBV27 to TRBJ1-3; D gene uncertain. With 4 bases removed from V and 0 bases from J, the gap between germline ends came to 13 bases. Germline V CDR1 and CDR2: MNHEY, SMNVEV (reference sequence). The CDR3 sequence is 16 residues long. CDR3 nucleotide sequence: TGTGCCAGCAGTTGCTTGAGCCGAGACTCTGGAAACACCATATATTTT. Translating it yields CASSCLSRDSGNTIYF.

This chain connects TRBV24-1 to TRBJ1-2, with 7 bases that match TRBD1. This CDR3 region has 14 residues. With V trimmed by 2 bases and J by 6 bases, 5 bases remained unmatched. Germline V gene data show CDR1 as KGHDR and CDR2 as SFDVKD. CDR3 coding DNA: TGTGCCACCAGTGATTACACAGGGGTTAATGGCTACACCTTC. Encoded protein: CATSDYTGVNGYTF.

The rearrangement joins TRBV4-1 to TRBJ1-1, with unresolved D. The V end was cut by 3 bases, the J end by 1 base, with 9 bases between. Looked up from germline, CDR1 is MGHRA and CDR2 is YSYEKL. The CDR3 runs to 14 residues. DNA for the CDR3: TGCGCCAGCAGCCAGCGCTTCGGGAACACTGAAGCTTTCTTT. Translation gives CASSQRFGNTEAFF.

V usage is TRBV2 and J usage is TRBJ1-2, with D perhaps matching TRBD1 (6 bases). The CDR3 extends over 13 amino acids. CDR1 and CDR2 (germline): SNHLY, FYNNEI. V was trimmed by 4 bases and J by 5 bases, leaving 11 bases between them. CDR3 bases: TGTGCCAGCAGTGCAGGGGAGGGGTATGGCTACACCTTC. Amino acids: CASSAGEGYGYTF.

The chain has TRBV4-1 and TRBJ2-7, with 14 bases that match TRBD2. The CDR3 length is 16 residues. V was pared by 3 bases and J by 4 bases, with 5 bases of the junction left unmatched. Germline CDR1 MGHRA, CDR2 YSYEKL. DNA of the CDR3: TGCGCCAGCAGCCATCCTGGACTAGCGGGAGGTTACGAGCAGTACTTC. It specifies CASSHPGLAGGYEQYF.

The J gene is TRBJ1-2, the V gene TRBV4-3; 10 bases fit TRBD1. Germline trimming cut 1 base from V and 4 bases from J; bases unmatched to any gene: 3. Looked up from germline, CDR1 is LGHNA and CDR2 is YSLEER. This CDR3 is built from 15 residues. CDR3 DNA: TGCGCCAGCAGCCAAGCGACAGGGGGCGGCTATGGCTACACCTTC. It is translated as CASSQATGGGYGYTF.

CDR3 sequence reads: CASSQTGDLIEKLFF. The CDR3 DNA reads TGTGCCAGCAGTCAAACAGGGGATTTGATTGAAAAACTGTTTTTT. This chain links TRBV6-2 or TRBV6-3 with TRBJ1-4, with 7 positions matching TRBD1. Unmatched junction bases numbered 10, after V lost 5 bases and J lost 7 bases. The CDR3 has 15 amino acids. Germline loops: CDR1 MNHEY, CDR2 SVGEGT.

CDR3 DNA sequence: TGTGCCAGCTCACCACTGATATCTGGAAACACCATATATTTT. Amino acids: CASSPLISGNTIYF. This sequence joins TRBV18 and TRBJ1-3, with D hard to call. CDR3 length equals 14 residues. V was pared by 1 base and J by 1 base, with 5 bases between. Germline CDR1 is KGHSH and CDR2 is LQKENI. Based on the CDR3 plus reference TRBV18 and TRBJ1-3, the full variable domain is NAGVMQNPRHLVRRRGQEARLRCSPMKGHSHVYWYRQLPEEGLKFMVYLQKENIIDESGMPKERFSAEFPKEGPSILRIQQVVRGDSAAYFCASSPLISGNTIYFGEGSWLTVV.

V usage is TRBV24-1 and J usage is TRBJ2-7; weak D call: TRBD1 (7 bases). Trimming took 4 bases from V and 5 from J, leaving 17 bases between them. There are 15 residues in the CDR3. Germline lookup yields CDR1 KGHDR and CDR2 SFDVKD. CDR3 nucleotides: TGTGCCACCAGTGACCCCTCAGGGGGGCGGGACGAGCAGTACTTC. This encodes CATSDPSGGRDEQYF.